This TCR beta chain was documented in a study of early T cells in non-severe SARS-CoV-2 infection. By share of the sample, this clonotype is medium-sized. Separate cDNA molecules each had unique molecular identifiers attached to them. MiXCR, applied by TCRdb to the 5' RACE reads, yields one record per CDR3 protein. This table holds 50,000 to 65,000 distinct CDR3 sequences, 20% found once. Trimming pared 6 bases from V and 3 bases from J, leaving 18 bases between. This CDR3 region has 15 residues. CDR1 MNHEY and CDR2 SVGAGI come from the germline V gene. The source of this sequence is an adult who was a healthcare worker with PCR-confirmed SARS-CoV-2 infection or an uninfected control (not recorded which). This specimen was whole blood, taken at baseline. The chain employs TRBV6-5 and TRBJ2-7, with D possibly being TRBD2 (6 bases). CDR3 in DNA: TGTGCCAGCAGCAAAGGAGGGTACGGGGTCTACGAGCAGTACTTC. Amino acid sequence: CASSKGGYGVYEQYF.